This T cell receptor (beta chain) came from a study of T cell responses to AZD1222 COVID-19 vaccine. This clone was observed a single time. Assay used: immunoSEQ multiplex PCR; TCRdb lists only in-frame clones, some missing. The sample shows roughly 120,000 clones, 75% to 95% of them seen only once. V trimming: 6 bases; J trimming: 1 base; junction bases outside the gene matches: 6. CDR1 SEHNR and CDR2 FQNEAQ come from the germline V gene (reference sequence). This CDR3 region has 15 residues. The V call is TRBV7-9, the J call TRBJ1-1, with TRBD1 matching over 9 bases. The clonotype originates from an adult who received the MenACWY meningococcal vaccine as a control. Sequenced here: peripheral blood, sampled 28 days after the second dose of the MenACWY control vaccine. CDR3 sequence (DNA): TGTGCCAGCAGAGAGTTGGGACAGGGGAACACTGAAGCTTTCTTT. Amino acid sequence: CASRELGQGNTEAFF.